Below are 12 T cell receptor beta chains sequenced from a single sample in a study of beta chain features in type 1 diabetes. Study-wide results and limits: Significant though moderate, a shortening of TCRB CDR3s appeared in all four CD4+ subsets of Type 1 diabetes patients.

Every bit of the isolated RNA underwent reverse transcription, so sequencing read expressed TCRB transcripts. The repertoire was sequenced with immunoSEQ multiplex PCR; TCRdb's copy has only in-frame clones and lacks some. This table holds under 850,000 clones, under 15% found once. Antigen specificity for these receptors is unknown. What was sequenced was naive CD4+ T cells from blood. Every receptor here comes from a man in his late teens or twenties with type 1 diabetes.

This clone showed up just once. The chain has TRBV18 and TRBJ2-7; D ambiguous. Trimming took 3 bases from V and 6 from J, leaving 9 bases between them. Germline V CDR1 and CDR2: KGHSH, LQKENI. This CDR3 spans 12 amino acids. The CDR3 region has the DNA TGTGCCAGCTCACCGTCGAGTGGCGAGCAGTACTTC. This gives the protein CASSPSSGEQYF.

The chain couples TRBV30 to TRBJ2-5, with 7 bases matching TRBD1. The DNA end favors TRBJ2-7, so the J call may be wrong. This CDR3 has 11 amino acids. Germline lookup yields CDR1 GTSNPN and CDR2 SVGIG (reference sequence). The CDR3 coding sequence is TGTGCCTTCGACAGGGTTTACGAGCAGTACTTC. Translated, it gives CAFDRVYEQYF.

The chain combines TRBV29-1 with TRBJ2-3, with TRBD1 matching 7 bases. Trimming took 7 bases from V and 0 from J; bases not matched to a gene: 7. CDR3 size: 14 residues. Germline assignment: CDR1 SQVTM and CDR2 ANQGSEA. Here the CDR3 reads CSAARGTSTDTQYF. The CDR3 bases are TGCAGCGCGGCCAGGGGGACGAGCACAGATACGCAGTATTTT.

This clone occurred a few times. Here the CDR3 DNA reads TGTGCCATCAGTGGTCAGCTCGGAGGTTCGGGCTACACCTTC. Translation gives CAISGQLGGSGYTF. The rearrangement joins TRBV10-3 to TRBJ1-2; D remains ambiguous. The V end lost 4 bases, the J end lost 8 bases, and 17 bases lay between the germline ends. This CDR3 comprises 14 residues. CDR1 is ENHRY and CDR2 is SYGVKD in the germline V gene.

This clone was observed a few times. The chain recombines TRBV7-9 with TRBJ1-1; D is unresolved. Germline CDR1 SEHNR, CDR2 FQNEAQ (reference sequence). V shed 5 bases and J shed 1 base, with 11 bases lying between them. CDR3 length: 14 residues. This CDR3 is CASSPRGGNTEAFF. CDR3 nucleotide sequence: TGTGCCAGCAGCCCGCGGGGAGGGAACACTGAAGCTTTCTTT.

This chain uses TRBV9 with TRBJ2-3, with 10 bases identical to TRBD2. The CDR3 length is 15 residues. CDR1 SGDLS and CDR2 YYNGEE come from the germline V gene. J gave up 3 bases and V 4 bases, and 5 bases lay outside the gene matches. The CDR3: CASSLLAGWTDTQYF. In nucleotides, the CDR3 is TGTGCCAGCAGCCTACTAGCGGGGTGGACAGATACGCAGTATTTT.

The genes are TRBV27 and TRBJ1-3; possibly TRBD1 for D (6 bases). The CDR3 consists of 16 residues. Germline V gives CDR1 MNHEY, CDR2 SMNVEV (reference sequence). Trimming removed 0 bases from V and 2 bases from J, with 11 bases in between. CDR3 sequence (DNA): TGTGCCAGCAGTTTATCCGGGGGCACCGCTGGAAACACCATATATTTT. Translation gives CASSLSGGTAGNTIYF.

This clone was counted only a few times. Here the CDR3 reads CASSLNTAWNTEAFF. CDR3 bases: TGTGCCAGCAGCCTGAACACAGCCTGGAACACTGAAGCTTTCTTT. This chain uses TRBV7-2 with TRBJ1-1; no definite D call. Germline lookup yields CDR1 SGHTA and CDR2 FQGNSA. CDR3 length equals 15 residues. Trimming shortened V by 5 bases and J by 1 base, and 14 bases separated the two germline ends.

This clone was found a few times. In DNA, the CDR3 is TGTGCCAGCAGCCCCGGGGCGAACGCAGGGGAGCAGTACTTC. The encoded protein is CASSPGANAGEQYF. The chain combines TRBV9 with TRBJ2-7; D tentatively reads TRBD1 or TRBD2 (5 bases each). Trimming cost V 4 bases and J 7 bases, with 18 bases left between them. This CDR3 has 14 amino acids. Looked up from germline, CDR1 is SGDLS and CDR2 is YYNGEE. Variable domain in full (rest from reference TRBV9 and TRBJ2-7): DSGVTQTPKHLITATGQRVTLRCSPRSGDLSVYWYQQSLDQGLQFLIQYYNGEERAKGNILERFSAQQFPDLHSELNLSSLELGDSALYFCASSPGANAGEQYFGPGTRLTVT.

The V gene is TRBV7-2, the J gene TRBJ2-1; D ambiguous. The length of the CDR3 is 15 residues. V lost 8 bases and J lost 2, with 16 bases in between. CDR1 and CDR2 (germline): SGHTA, FQGNSA. CDR3: CASGPGAGTYNEQFF. The CDR3 DNA sequence: TGTGCCAGCGGCCCTGGTGCAGGAACCTACAATGAGCAGTTCTTC.

This clone has only a few counts. The genes are TRBV6-5 and TRBJ1-5, with TRBD1 matching 7 bases. Germline V gives CDR1 MNHEY, CDR2 SVGAGI. This CDR3 has 15 residues. After removal of 8 bases from V and 1 base from J, the junction contained 8 bases not matched to a gene. CDR3 sequence (DNA): TGTGCCAGCCGACAGGGCACCGGGAGCAATCAGCCCCAGCATTTT. This codes for CASRQGTGSNQPQHF.

The chain combines TRBV11-2 with TRBJ2-3; TRBD1 matches at 7 bases. With 5 bases clipped from V and 5 bases from J, the junction kept 10 bases outside the gene matches. The germline CDR1 and CDR2 sequences are SGHAT and FQNNGV. This CDR3 contains 15 residues. The CDR3 coding sequence is TGTGCCAGCAGCCTCGAGAGGGGGCATAGAGATACGCAGTATTTT. It translates to CASSLERGHRDTQYF.